The entry below gives a single T cell receptor beta chain sequence along with its context. What it recognizes is unknown. Repertoires were generated with immunoSEQ multiplex PCR, while TCRdb's copy carries only in-frame clones and drops some. The sample lists under 70,000 clones, 76% occurring once. The data stem from a study of T cell responses to AZD1222 COVID-19 vaccine. Background on the study: Both about-4-week and about-12-week second-dose recipients were combined. Regarding the study as a whole: Seropositive at baseline were only a handful of AZD1222 recipients. Spike-specific TCR breadth and depth were elevated following two AZD1222 doses. Donors were largely white British and mainly female; clonal diversity was possibly underestimated.

Trimming took 2 bases from V and 8 from J; bases not matched to a gene: 5. Germline V CDR1 and CDR2: MGHDK, SYGVNS. This CDR3 has 14 amino acids. The sequence came from an adult in good health. J is TRBJ2-1 and V is TRBV25-1, with 8 bases that match TRBD2. Sequenced material: peripheral blood, taken on day 0 of AZD1222 vaccination. CDR3 sequence (DNA): TGTGCCAGCAGTGAACAGCGGGGGATACATGAGCAGTTCTTC. It codes for CASSEQRGIHEQFF. Supplemented by reference TRBV25-1 and TRBJ2-1, the full variable domain reads EADIYQTPRYLVIGTGKKITLECSQTMGHDKMYWYQQDPGMELHLIHYSYGVNSTEKGDLSSESTVSRIRTEHFPLTLESARPSHTSQYLCASSEQRGIHEQFFGPGTRLTVL.